The rows below give T cell receptor beta chains drawn from one sample of a study of blood T cell repertoires in COVID-19. Profiling relied on immunoSEQ multiplex PCR, and the TCRdb table lists in-frame clones only, not all of them. Of approximately 69,000 clones listed, about 82% are singletons. Sequences were obtained from peripheral blood. These receptors were obtained from a woman aged 55-69 years with acute or convalescent COVID-19. CDR3s include the opening cysteine and the closing phenylalanine or tryptophan. Each record gives: clone size, CDR3 length, V gene, D gene, J gene, CDR3 DNA, CDR3 protein. D genes are given only for firm matches. Size is stated for part of the rows, as once, few or many counts, or as a class when the clone is expanded.

once,14,TRBV5-1,-,TRBJ1-2,TGCGCCAGCAGCTCCGCGTTACAGGGCTATGGCTACACCTTC,CASSSALQGYGYTF
-,15,TRBV6-5,-,TRBJ2-2,TGTGCCAGCAGGGCGGGACAGAAGAACACCGGGGAGCTGTTTTTT,CASRAGQKNTGELFF
-,12,TRBV25-1,-,TRBJ1-1,TGTGCCAGCAGTGACGGTCCCTTAACGGCTTTCTTT,CASSDGPLTAFF
-,14,TRBV19,TRBD1,TRBJ2-5,TGTGCCAGTAGCCGGACAGGGAATGGAGAGACCCAGTACTTC,CASSRTGNGETQYF
-,13,TRBV10-3,-,TRBJ1-2,TGTGCCATCACCGGCGGGGCAAACTATGGCTACACCTTC,CAITGGANYGYTF
-,14,TRBV10-3,-,TRBJ1-5,TGTGCCATCAGTGAAGGAGGGAACGCACAGCCCCAGCATTTT,CAISEGGNAQPQHF
-,14,TRBV27,-,TRBJ2-1,TGTGCCAGCAGCAATCTAGCTTCCTACAATGAGCAGTTCTTC,CASSNLASYNEQFF
-,17,TRBV7-8,TRBD1,TRBJ1-4,TGTGCCAGCAGCCCATCAGGGGGTGGACAGCTTAGGGAAAAACTGTTTTTT,CASSPSGGGQLREKLFF
once,14,TRBV19,-,TRBJ1-4,TGTGCCAGTAGTATACAGGCGTCTAATGAAAAACTGTTTTTT,CASSIQASNEKLFF
once,15,TRBV24-1,TRBD2,TRBJ2-1,TGTGCCACCACCGGGGGGGGGACTAGCACTGGCGAGCAGTTCTTC,CATTGGGTSTGEQFF
-,15,TRBV9,-,TRBJ2-1,TGTGCCAGCAGCGTTCTAGGAAGCTCCTACAATGAGCAGTTCTTC,CASSVLGSSYNEQFF
-,19,TRBV15,TRBD1,TRBJ1-2,TGTGCCACCAGCAGAGATGTGGATAGGCAGGGGGGCCATCTATATGGCTACACCTTC,CATSRDVDRQGGHLYGYTF
-,14,TRBV30,-,TRBJ1-6,TGTGCCTGGAGTGTGATGGGGGCTTGGTCACCCCTCCACTTT,CAWSVMGAWSPLHF
-,15,TRBV6-6,-,TRBJ2-7,TGTGCCAGCAGTCAAGGATGGGGTGGGAGCTACGAGCAGTACTTC,CASSQGWGGSYEQYF
few,14,TRBV6-5,-,TRBJ2-7,TGTGCCAGCAGGCGGACAGAGAGCTCCTACGAGCAGTACTTC,CASRRTESSYEQYF
-,14,TRBV19,TRBD1,TRBJ2-2,TGTGCCAGTAGGGTGACAGGGAGAGGCGGGGAGCTGTTTTTT,CASRVTGRGGELFF
-,14,TRBV18,-,TRBJ2-3,TGTGCCAGCTCTGCACGGGGAAGCACAGATACGCAGTATTTT,CASSARGSTDTQYF
-,15,TRBV28,TRBD1,TRBJ1-5,TGTGCCAGCAGTTTAGCCCGGACAGGGGATCAGCCCCAGCATTTT,CASSLARTGDQPQHF
-,15,TRBV6-5,TRBD1,TRBJ1-5,TGTGCCAGCAGGCGGACAGGGGTAGGGGGTCAGCCCCAGCATTTT,CASRRTGVGGQPQHF
-,16,TRBV3-1/TRBV3-2,-,TRBJ1-2,TGTGCCAGCAGCCAAGACCGGACAGTGAGGAACTATGGCTACACCTTC,CASSQDRTVRNYGYTF
few,14,TRBV27,TRBD1,TRBJ1-1,TGTGCCAGCGGACAACGACAGGGGATCACTGAAGCTTTCTTT,CASGQRQGITEAFF
-,15,TRBV19,-,TRBJ1-5,TGTGCCAGTAGTATGACTTCAGCGGGGGGTCAGCCCCAGCATTTT,CASSMTSAGGQPQHF
-,13,TRBV5-4,-,TRBJ1-5,TGTGCCAGCAGCTTGGGTATTAATCAGCCCCAGCATTTT,CASSLGINQPQHF
-,14,TRBV6-5,-,TRBJ2-7,TGTGCCAGCACCGCGAGGTTTAGCTCCTACGAGCAGTACTTC,CASTARFSSYEQYF
-,15,TRBV7-2,TRBD2,TRBJ2-1,TGTGCCAGCCGGACTAGCGGGAGGAAAGTAAATGAGCAGTTCTTC,CASRTSGRKVNEQFF
-,13,TRBV7-9,-,TRBJ1-6,TGTGCCAGCAGCTTAGATGGGCCCGGGGCCCTCCACTTT,CASSLDGPGALHF